This TCR beta chain derives from a study of T cell repertoires in cytomegalovirus infection. Whole-study context: Public TCR beta signatures marked donors with CMV infection and the matching HLA.

Overall study results and limits: Public TCR beta family frequency separated CMV-and-HLA carriers, including in an independent cohort. HLA-C-restricted CMV clonotypes gave the most frequent clonotype in two of eight donors.

TCRdb re-called the reads through MiXCR, storing one row per CDR3 protein. The top ten clones hold 40% to 50% of a sample with hundreds of thousands of distinct CDR3 sequences, approximately 46% of them seen once. In germline, CDR1 is SGHNT, CDR2 YYREEE (reference sequence). This CDR3 contains 14 residues. The V end lost 4 bases, the J end lost 7 bases, and 14 bases lay between the germline ends. Remarks on this clonotype: As yet, its antigen is unknown.

The chain couples TRBV5-4 to TRBJ2-2; D is ambiguous. The specimen comprised cultured PBMCs, sampled from culture after CMV antigen stimulation. The TCR was taken from a human donor in good health (CMV status not recorded). Some clones in this sample may be carry-over from other donors' samples. CDR3 residues: CASSPTDHNGELFF. The CDR3 bases are TGTGCCAGCAGCCCAACGGACCACAACGGGGAGCTGTTTTTT.